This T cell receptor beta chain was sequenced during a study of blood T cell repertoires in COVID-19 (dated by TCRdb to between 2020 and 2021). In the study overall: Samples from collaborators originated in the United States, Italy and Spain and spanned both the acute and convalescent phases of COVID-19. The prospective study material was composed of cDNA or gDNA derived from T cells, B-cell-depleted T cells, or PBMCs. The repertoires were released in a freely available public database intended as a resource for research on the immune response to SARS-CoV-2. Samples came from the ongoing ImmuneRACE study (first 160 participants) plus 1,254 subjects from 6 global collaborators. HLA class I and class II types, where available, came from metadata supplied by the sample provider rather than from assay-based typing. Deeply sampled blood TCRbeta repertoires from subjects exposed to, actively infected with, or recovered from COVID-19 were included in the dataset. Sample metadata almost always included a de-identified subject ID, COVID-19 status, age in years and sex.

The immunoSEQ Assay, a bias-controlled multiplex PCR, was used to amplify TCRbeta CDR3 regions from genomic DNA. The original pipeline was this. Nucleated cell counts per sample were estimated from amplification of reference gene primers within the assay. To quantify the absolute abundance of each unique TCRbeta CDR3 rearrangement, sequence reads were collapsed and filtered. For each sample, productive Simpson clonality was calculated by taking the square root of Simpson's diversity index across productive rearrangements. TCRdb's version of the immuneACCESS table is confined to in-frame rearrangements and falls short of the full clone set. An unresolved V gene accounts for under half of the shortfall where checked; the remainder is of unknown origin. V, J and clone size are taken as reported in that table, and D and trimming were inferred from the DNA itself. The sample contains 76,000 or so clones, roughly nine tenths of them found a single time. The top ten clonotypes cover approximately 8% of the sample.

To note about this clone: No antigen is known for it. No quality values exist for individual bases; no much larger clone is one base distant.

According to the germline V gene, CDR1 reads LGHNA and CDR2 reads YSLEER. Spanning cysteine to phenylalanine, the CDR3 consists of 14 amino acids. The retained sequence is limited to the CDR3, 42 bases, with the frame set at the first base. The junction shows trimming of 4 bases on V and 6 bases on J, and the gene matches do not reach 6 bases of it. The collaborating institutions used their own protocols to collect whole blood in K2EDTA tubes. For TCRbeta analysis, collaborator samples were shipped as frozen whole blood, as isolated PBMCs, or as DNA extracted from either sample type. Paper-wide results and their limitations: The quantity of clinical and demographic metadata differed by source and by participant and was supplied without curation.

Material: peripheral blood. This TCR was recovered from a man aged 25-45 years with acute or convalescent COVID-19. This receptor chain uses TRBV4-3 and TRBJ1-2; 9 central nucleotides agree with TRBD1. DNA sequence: TGCGCCAGCAGCCGTTTGGACAGGGGTAATGGCTACACCTTC. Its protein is CASSRLDRGNGYTF.